These 17 T cell receptor beta chains came from one sample sequenced in a study of cytomegalovirus exposure and HLA in healthy donors. The study ran its PCR with 60 Vbeta and 13 Jbeta primers. The table came from immunoSEQ multiplex PCR; TCRdb's copy has only in-frame clones and leaves some out. Altogether under 200,000 clones are present, about 81% being singletons, with the ten largest covering more than 0.75%. Sequencing was done on a sample of PBMCs. These receptors came from a girl aged 2 to 10 in good health and CMV-seropositive.

This chain uses TRBV6-1 with TRBJ2-7; TRBD2 aligns across 7 bases. From germline, CDR1 is MNHNS and CDR2 SASEGT. Trimming at V came to 1 base and at J to 2 bases, leaving 5 bases not matched to a gene. There are 15 residues in the CDR3. The DNA of the CDR3 is TGTGCCAGCAGTGAAGGGGTAGCGGGCCCCTACGAGCAGTACTTC. Residues: CASSEGVAGPYEQYF.

V gene TRBV28 combines with J gene TRBJ2-1, with TRBD2 matching 12 bases. CDR3 size: 18 residues. The V and J ends lost 5 bases and 3 bases, in that order; junction bases with no gene match: 11. The germline V gene encodes CDR1 MDHEN and CDR2 SYDVKM. The DNA for the CDR3 is TGTGCCAGCAGTCCGGGACTAGCGGGCGTAAGTTTCTACAATGAGCAGTTCTTC. Protein product: CASSPGLAGVSFYNEQFF. The full variable domain, with the rest looked up from reference TRBV28 and TRBJ2-1, is DVKVTQSSRYLVKRTGEKVFLECVQDMDHENMFWYRQDPGLGLRLIYFSYDVKMKEKGDIPEGYSVSREKKERFSLILESASTNQTSMYLCASSPGLAGVSFYNEQFFGPGTRLTVL.

Only one count was recorded for this clone. The chain combines TRBV6-6 with TRBJ2-1; 14 bases map to TRBD2. V shed 2 bases, J shed 6 bases, and the junction held 3 bases outside the gene matches. The CDR3 is made up of 16 amino acids. Per germline, CDR1 MNHNY and CDR2 SVGAGI (reference sequence). The CDR3 DNA reads as TGTGCCAGCAGTTACACCGGGACTAGCGGGAGCAATGAGCAGTTCTTC. This encodes CASSYTGTSGSNEQFF.

The V and J genes are TRBV2 and TRBJ1-4, with TRBD1 matching over 8 bases. The V gene end was trimmed by 1 base and the J gene end by 7 bases; junction bases not matched to a gene: 5. The CDR3 spans 15 residues. Germline V CDR1 and CDR2: SNHLY, FYNNEI. The CDR3 coding sequence is TGTGCCAGCAGTGAAGTCCGGACAGGGTTTGAAAAACTGTTTTTT. It is translated as CASSEVRTGFEKLFF.

This clone has a single count. V and J are TRBV27 and TRBJ2-7; maybe TRBD1 (6 bases). V lost 4 bases and J 3 bases, leaving 16 bases between the germline ends. In germline, CDR1 is MNHEY, CDR2 SMNVEV (reference sequence). CDR3 size: 15 residues. The CDR3 DNA sequence: TGTGCCAGCAGTTCCTCCAGGGGCGGAAGCTACGAGCAGTACTTC. As protein: CASSSSRGGSYEQYF.

This clone turned up a few times. The chain carries TRBV6-5 and TRBJ2-3; 11 bases are shared with TRBD2. Germline loops: CDR1 MNHEY, CDR2 SVGAGI. The CDR3 runs to 15 residues. The V gene end was trimmed by 0 bases and the J gene end by 6 bases; junction bases not matched to a gene: 2. The CDR3 is CASSYSASGRDTQYF. CDR3 nucleotide sequence: TGTGCCAGCAGTTACTCGGCTAGCGGGAGGGATACGCAGTATTTT.

The chain is built from TRBV5-6 and TRBJ2-5, with TRBD2 as a possible D gene (5 bases). Germline values: CDR1 SGHDT, CDR2 YYEEEE. Trimming removed 0 bases at V and 3 bases at J, with 9 bases between. This CDR3 has 14 residues. The CDR3: CASSLGGPKETQYF. CDR3 nucleotide sequence: TGTGCCAGCAGCTTGGGAGGGCCGAAAGAGACCCAGTACTTC.

In its sample, this clone was seen once. The J gene is TRBJ1-2, the V gene TRBV6-1, with D tentatively TRBD1 (5 bases). CDR3 length: 13 residues. V lost 1 base, J lost 9 bases, and 12 bases lay in between. Germline-derived CDR1 and CDR2 are MNHNS and SASEGT. CDR3 sequence: CASSEGGGSSYTF. The CDR3 coding sequence is TGTGCCAGCAGTGAAGGGGGGGGATCTAGCTACACCTTC.

The J gene is TRBJ2-3, the V gene TRBV2; TRBD2 matches at 10 bases. The V and J ends lost 2 bases and 2 bases, in that order; junction bases with no gene match: 1. Per the germline V gene, CDR1 is SNHLY and CDR2 is FYNNEI. The CDR3 runs to 15 residues. CDR3 DNA: TGTGCCAGCAGTGAAACTAGCGGGGTCACAGATACGCAGTATTTT. This gives the protein CASSETSGVTDTQYF.

The V gene is TRBV27, the J gene TRBJ1-2; the D gene is possibly TRBD1 (5 bases). The CDR3 consists of 15 residues. CDR1 and CDR2 (germline): MNHEY, SMNVEV (reference sequence). The V gene lost 6 bases and the J gene lost 6 bases, with 20 bases spanning the gap. The CDR3 bases are TGTGCCAGCAGAGGGGAATCCCAATTCATCCATGGCTACACCTTC. Protein product: CASRGESQFIHGYTF.

This clone was seen a few times. The V and J genes are TRBV30 and TRBJ1-2, with D possibly TRBD1 on 6 matching bases. The CDR3 sequence is 18 residues long. Germline V gene lookup returns CDR1 GTSNPN and CDR2 SVGIG (reference sequence). V lost 2 bases and J lost 7, with 29 bases in between. The DNA for the CDR3 is TGTGCCTGGAGTTCCGGTGGGGGGGCGTGGGGGCATTTGGGTGGCTACACCTTC. Its translation is CAWSSGGGAWGHLGGYTF.

This clone has a single count. The chain links TRBV5-1 to TRBJ2-3, with D possibly TRBD2 on 6 matching bases. CDR1 and CDR2 from the germline V gene are SGHRS and YFSETQ. The length of the CDR3 is 17 residues. The ends were cut back, 0 bases at V and 6 bases at J, with 20 bases in the middle. The CDR3 nucleotides read TGCGCCAGCAGCTTGGCCGTGCCAACTAGCTCTAGGGATACGCAGTATTTT. It translates to CASSLAVPTSSRDTQYF.

The chain carries TRBV10-1 and TRBJ2-2, with D perhaps TRBD1 (6 bases). CDR3 length equals 16 residues. Germline CDR1 reads WNHNN; CDR2 reads SYGVQD (reference sequence). The V end lost 8 bases, the J end lost 1 base, and 17 bases lay between the germline ends. The CDR3 here is CASGPYRALNTGELFF. The CDR3 nucleotides read TGCGCCAGCGGACCGTACAGGGCTCTGAACACCGGGGAGCTGTTTTTT.

In DNA form, the CDR3 reads TGTGCCTCCTACAGGGGAAAGGGGACTGAAGCTTTCTTT. Residues: CASYRGKGTEAFF. The chain uses TRBV30 and TRBJ1-1; 7 bases fit TRBD1. V trimming: 7 bases; J trimming: 5 bases; junction bases outside the gene matches: 10. Germline CDR1 and CDR2: GTSNPN and SVGIG (reference sequence). The CDR3 is made up of 13 amino acids. Complete variable domain (other parts from reference TRBV30 and TRBJ1-1): SQTIHQWPATLVQPVGSPLSLECTVEGTSNPNLYWYRQAAGRGLQLLFYSVGIGQISSEVPQNLSASRPQDRQFILSSKKLLLSDSGFYLCASYRGKGTEAFFGQGTRLTVV.

The V and J genes are TRBV13 and TRBJ1-1; 8 bases agree with TRBD1. This CDR3 contains 17 residues. Germline V CDR1 and CDR2: PRHDT, FYEKMQ (reference sequence). The V segment lost 2 bases and the J segment 1 base; nucleotides outside the gene matches: 9. CDR3 DNA sequence: TGTGCCAGCAGCTTATTGGCCCCAGGGGGCGGGAACACTGAAGCTTTCTTT. Amino acids: CASSLLAPGGGNTEAFF.

The chain links TRBV29-1 to TRBJ2-2; 8 bases are shared with TRBD1. Germline loops: CDR1 SQVTM, CDR2 ANQGSEA. The junction had 9 bases not matched to a gene; V was cut back by 3 bases and J by 6 bases. The CDR3 extends over 15 amino acids. Here the CDR3 DNA reads TGCAGCGTTGATCCCGGGACAGGACGTTCCGGGGAGCTGTTTTTT. This sequence encodes CSVDPGTGRSGELFF.

The chain is built from TRBV20-1 and TRBJ1-2; D is ambiguous. Germline V gene lookup returns CDR1 DFQATT and CDR2 SNEGSKA (reference sequence). The CDR3 length is 11 residues. V lost 2 bases to trimming and J lost 4 bases, with 5 bases between them. CDR3 protein: CSARQAYGYTF. CDR3 sequence (DNA): TGCAGTGCTAGACAGGCCTATGGCTACACCTTC.